The 28 T cell receptor beta chains given below trace back to one sample, sequenced in a study of blood T cell repertoires in COVID-19. Only in-frame clones appear in the TCRdb table, and some are missing; sequencing was by immunoSEQ multiplex PCR. The sample records fewer than 300,000 clones, approximately 81% being singletons. Material for sequencing was peripheral blood. The receptors stem from a woman aged 18-29 years with acute or convalescent COVID-19.

The chain employs TRBV5-1 and TRBJ2-1, with 8 bases aligning to TRBD2. Germline V lookup: CDR1 SGHRS, CDR2 YFSETQ. This CDR3 comprises 16 residues. Unmatched junction bases numbered 5, after V lost 3 bases and J lost 0 bases. The CDR3 DNA reads TGCGCCAGCAGCTCATTAGCGGGGTCCTCCTACAATGAGCAGTTCTTC. This sequence encodes CASSSLAGSSYNEQFF.

The chain employs TRBV6-2 or TRBV6-3 and TRBJ1-1; unclear D gene. Deletions cut 2 bases from V and 6 bases from J, with 10 bases between. The CDR3 runs 13 residues. Per germline, CDR1 MNHEY and CDR2 SVGEGT. This CDR3 reads CASSYTAGAEAFF. The CDR3 bases are TGTGCCAGCAGTTACACGGCCGGGGCTGAAGCTTTCTTT.

CDR3 nucleotide sequence: TGTGCCAGCAGCTTAGTTGGGCAGGTCGTCTTCCACGAGCAGTACTTC. Its translation: CASSLVGQVVFHEQYF. The V gene is TRBV7-2, the J gene TRBJ2-7; no clear D gene. Trimming shortened V by 1 base and J by 5 bases, and 18 bases separated the two germline ends. Germline V lookup: CDR1 SGHTA, CDR2 FQGNSA. The CDR3 runs 16 residues.

The chain joins TRBV10-3 to TRBJ2-1; TRBD2 aligns across 9 bases. Germline V gene lookup returns CDR1 ENHRY and CDR2 SYGVKD. CDR3 length: 14 amino acids. After removal of 6 bases from V and 3 bases from J, the junction contained 3 bases not matched to a gene. CDR3 protein: CAISLLAGYNEQFF. The CDR3 DNA is TGTGCCATCAGCCTACTAGCGGGCTACAATGAGCAGTTCTTC.

CDR3 region: CASSNDRGNTEAFF. CDR3 nucleotide sequence: TGTGCCAGCAGTAACGACAGGGGAAACACTGAAGCTTTCTTT. This sequence joins TRBV27 and TRBJ1-1; 8 nucleotides match TRBD1. V was clipped by 5 bases and J by 2 bases; unmatched bases: 4. Germline CDR1 reads MNHEY; CDR2 reads SMNVEV (reference sequence). The CDR3 sequence is 14 residues long.

The V gene is TRBV6-5, the J gene TRBJ2-2; the D is unclear. Germline V gene data show CDR1 as MNHEY and CDR2 as SVGAGI. CDR3 length: 12 residues. V gave up 7 bases and J gave up 6 bases, with 9 bases separating them. CDR3 in amino acids: CASTGVAGELFF. The CDR3 DNA reads TGTGCCAGCACTGGAGTGGCCGGGGAGCTGTTTTTT.

This clone has just a few counts. This rearrangement joins TRBV20-1 to TRBJ1-2; unclear D gene. Per germline, CDR1 DFQATT and CDR2 SNEGSKA (reference sequence). CDR3 length: 14 amino acids. The V end lost 3 bases, the J end lost 1 base, and 12 bases lay between the germline ends. The CDR3 coding sequence is TGCAGTGCTAGTCTCTGGGGAGATAACTATGGCTACACCTTC. Translated: CSASLWGDNYGYTF.

CDR3 sequence reads: CATQPPGQMDTEAFF. The CDR3 coding sequence is TGTGCCACCCAACCCCCGGGACAAATGGACACTGAAGCTTTCTTT. This chain connects TRBV18 to TRBJ1-1; TRBD1 is a possible D gene (6 bases). In germline, CDR1 is KGHSH, CDR2 LQKENI. The length of the CDR3 is 15 residues. V dropped 10 bases and J dropped 3 bases, with 21 bases sitting between them.

The V gene is TRBV2, the J gene TRBJ2-3, with 8 nucleotides matching TRBD2. Germline-derived CDR1 and CDR2 are SNHLY and FYNNEI. The trim removed 5 bases at V and 6 bases at J, leaving 7 bases unmatched. This CDR3 contains 14 residues. CDR3 amino acids: CASSKRELSDTQYF. The CDR3 DNA reads TGTGCCAGCAGTAAGCGGGAGCTCTCGGATACGCAGTATTTT.

V gene TRBV28 combines with J gene TRBJ2-1; 13 positions match TRBD2. The CDR3 loop spans 16 amino acids. The trim removed 5 bases at V and 5 bases at J, leaving 6 bases unmatched. Germline-derived CDR1 and CDR2 are MDHEN and SYDVKM. CDR3 bases: TGTGCCAGCAGTGATACTGGACTAGCGGGAGACAATGAGCAGTTCTTC. It translates to CASSDTGLAGDNEQFF. Supplemented by reference TRBV28 and TRBJ2-1, the full variable domain reads DVKVTQSSRYLVKRTGEKVFLECVQDMDHENMFWYRQDPGLGLRLIYFSYDVKMKEKGDIPEGYSVSREKKERFSLILESASTNQTSMYLCASSDTGLAGDNEQFFGPGTRLTVL.

This rearrangement joins TRBV18 to TRBJ1-1; TRBD1 agrees at 8 bases. Germline lookup yields CDR1 KGHSH and CDR2 LQKENI. The CDR3 has 17 amino acids. V shed 4 bases, J shed 1 base, and the junction held 11 bases outside the gene matches. CDR3 DNA sequence: TGTGCCAGCTCACAACAAACCAGACAGGGGACGAACACTGAAGCTTTCTTT. It translates to CASSQQTRQGTNTEAFF.

The chain links TRBV6-5 to TRBJ2-7; possible D gene TRBD1, 5 bases. There are 16 residues in the CDR3. Trimming pared 3 bases from V and 2 bases from J, leaving 17 bases between. The germline V gene encodes CDR1 MNHEY and CDR2 SVGAGI. CDR3 sequence (DNA): TGTGCCAGCAGTTATAGCAGGGCCTCTCTGGCCTACGAGCAGTACTTC. Its protein is CASSYSRASLAYEQYF.

This chain uses TRBV30 with TRBJ2-7, with 13 bases fitting TRBD2. Germline values: CDR1 GTSNPN, CDR2 SVGIG (reference sequence). The CDR3 is 15 amino acids. The junction had 2 bases not matched to a gene; V was cut back by 2 bases and J by 1 base. The DNA of the CDR3 is TGTGCCTGGAGTCTGGGACTAGCGGGATCCTACGAGCAGTACTTC. Residues: CAWSLGLAGSYEQYF.

This clone was seen once. The chain recombines TRBV6-2 or TRBV6-3 with TRBJ2-5, with 13 bases lining up with TRBD2. This CDR3 spans 18 amino acids. V lost 2 bases to trimming and J lost 5 bases; unmatched junction nucleotides: 11. Germline V gene lookup returns CDR1 MNHEY and CDR2 SVGEGT. As DNA, the CDR3 is TGTGCCAGCAGTTACCAAGGACTAGCGGGAGAGCCCGGGGAGACCCAGTACTTC. Translated, it gives CASSYQGLAGEPGETQYF.

V and J are TRBV28 and TRBJ2-7; TRBD2 aligns across 7 bases. This CDR3 has 14 amino acids. V gave up 6 bases and J gave up 1 base; unmatched junction bases: 6. Germline V lookup: CDR1 MDHEN, CDR2 SYDVKM. This CDR3 is CASRGSGTSYEQYF. The CDR3 nucleotides read TGTGCCAGCAGAGGGAGCGGGACTTCCTACGAGCAGTACTTC.

The rearrangement links TRBV7-9 to TRBJ1-1, with a tentative D call TRBD1 (5 bases). The CDR3 is made up of 13 amino acids. V was cut by 5 bases and J by 9 bases, with 16 bases left in between. Germline CDR1 reads SEHNR; CDR2 reads FQNEAQ (reference sequence). The CDR3 sequence is CASSPTGLPKAFF. The CDR3 region has the DNA TGTGCCAGCAGCCCTACAGGTTTGCCGAAAGCTTTCTTT.

This chain uses TRBV15 with TRBJ2-5; perhaps TRBD1 as D (6 bases). Germline-derived CDR1 and CDR2 are LNHNV and YYDKDF (reference sequence). Trimming removed 0 bases from V and 4 bases from J, with 21 bases in between. The CDR3 extends over 18 amino acids. The CDR3 nucleotides read TGTGCCACCAGCAGAGAGGGGTTGACAGGTCGTTGGCTAGAGACCCAGTACTTC. This translates into CATSREGLTGRWLETQYF. Based on the CDR3 plus reference TRBV15 and TRBJ2-5, the full variable domain is DAMVIQNPRYQVTQFGKPVTLSCSQTLNHNVMYWYQQKSSQAPKLLFHYYDKDFNNEADTPDNFQSRRPNTSFCFLDIRSPGLGDTAMYLCATSREGLTGRWLETQYFGPGTRLLVL.

This clone has more than one count but fewer than ten. The chain carries TRBV28 and TRBJ1-2; D possibly corresponds to TRBD1 (6 bases). This CDR3 is 13 amino acids long. Trimming pared 4 bases from V and 5 bases from J, leaving 11 bases between. Germline loops: CDR1 MDHEN, CDR2 SYDVKM. The CDR3 here is CASSSRTEYGYTF. CDR3 nucleotide sequence: TGTGCCAGCAGTTCCCGGACAGAATATGGCTACACCTTC.

V is TRBV18 and J is TRBJ2-5, with a weak D call TRBD1 (6 bases). The germline CDR1 and CDR2 sequences are KGHSH and LQKENI. V was pared by 3 bases and J by 5 bases, with 16 bases between. The CDR3 is 15 residues long. CDR3 nucleotides: TGTGCCAGCTCACCGGGGGCCGATAAGACGGAGACCCAGTACTTC. Translating it yields CASSPGADKTETQYF.

In its sample, this clone was seen many times. The chain carries TRBV4-3 and TRBJ1-2; D uncertain. There are 15 residues in the CDR3. Trimming cost V 0 bases and J 3 bases, with 11 bases left between them. Germline V CDR1 and CDR2: LGHNA, YSLEER. CDR3 nucleotide sequence: TGCGCCAGCAGCCAAGATGAGGAAGGATACTATGGCTACACCTTC. It is translated as CASSQDEEGYYGYTF.

This clone was observed a handful of times. The chain uses TRBV24-1 and TRBJ2-2, with 8 bases identical to TRBD2. Germline V gene lookup returns CDR1 KGHDR and CDR2 SFDVKD. This CDR3 is built from 14 residues. V was pared by 5 bases and J by 6 bases, with 4 bases of the junction left unmatched. The CDR3 reads CATSALAEPGELFF. CDR3 coding DNA: TGTGCCACCAGTGCACTAGCGGAACCCGGGGAGCTGTTTTTT.

This clone was seen repeatedly, ten times or more. The rearrangement links TRBV7-9 to TRBJ2-7; D is undetermined. Germline CDR1 and CDR2: SEHNR and FQNEAQ (reference sequence). V lost 1 base to trimming and J lost 3 bases, with 7 bases between them. The CDR3 runs to 13 residues. CDR3 bases: TGTGCCAGCAGCTTAGGGCCAAGCTACGAGCAGTACTTC. Its protein is CASSLGPSYEQYF.

The chain carries TRBV6-6 and TRBJ1-4, with TRBD1 identical over 8 bases. CDR3 length: 16 amino acids. The V gene end was trimmed by 5 bases and the J gene end by 10 bases; junction bases not matched to a gene: 15. CDR1 is MNHNY and CDR2 is SVGAGI in the germline V gene (reference sequence). CDR3 sequence reads: CASSASPGGALGKLFF. The CDR3 DNA reads TGTGCCAGCAGTGCGTCTCCAGGGGGCGCATTAGGAAAACTGTTTTTT.

The chain carries TRBV28 and TRBJ1-1; D uncertain. The germline V gene has CDR1 MDHEN and CDR2 SYDVKM. The CDR3 is made up of 13 amino acids. Trimming stripped 5 bases from V and 0 bases from J, with 7 bases between. The DNA of the CDR3 is TGTGCCAGCAGTCGAGTAATGAACACTGAAGCTTTCTTT. Amino acid sequence: CASSRVMNTEAFF.

The V gene is TRBV4-3, the J gene TRBJ1-4; no reliable D call. CDR1 and CDR2 from the germline V gene are LGHNA and YSLEER. This CDR3 has 16 residues. Trimming removed 5 bases from V and 7 bases from J, with 20 bases in between. The DNA for the CDR3 is TGCGCCAGCAGCTACTCTCCCGGAGGCGACGGTGAAAAACTGTTTTTT. Amino acids: CASSYSPGGDGEKLFF.

This clone was seen more than once but under ten times. This sequence joins TRBV11-2 and TRBJ1-3; D gene uncertain. The V end was cut by 6 bases, the J end by 4 bases, with 10 bases between. The germline gives CDR1 SGHAT, CDR2 FQNNGV. This CDR3 is 13 amino acids long. The CDR3 coding sequence is TGTGCCAGCAGGTTCCAGGAAGGAAACACCATATATTTT. Amino acid sequence: CASRFQEGNTIYF.

V and J are TRBV19 and TRBJ2-1; perhaps TRBD1 as D (5 bases). Looked up from germline, CDR1 is LNHDA and CDR2 is SQIVND (reference sequence). V was trimmed by 7 bases and J by 8 bases, leaving 9 bases between them. The length of the CDR3 is 11 residues. The CDR3 DNA follows: TGTGCCAGTATAAAAGGGGATGAGCAGTTCTTC. Its protein product is CASIKGDEQFF.

The J gene is TRBJ1-6, the V gene TRBV18, with D possibly TRBD1 on 6 matching bases. Between the trimmed V and J ends, which lost 1 base and 10 bases, there was a span of 17 bases. Per the germline V gene, CDR1 is KGHSH and CDR2 is LQKENI. This CDR3 region has 16 residues. CDR3 region: CASSPQEGGEESPLHF. CDR3 nucleotides: TGTGCCAGCTCACCACAAGAAGGGGGAGAGGAATCACCCCTCCACTTT.